This T cell receptor beta chain came from a study of cytomegalovirus exposure and HLA in healthy donors. Trimming pared 6 bases from V and 1 base from J, leaving 13 bases between. The CDR3 is 15 amino acids. CDR1 ENHRY and CDR2 SYGVKD come from the germline V gene. PCR was performed using 60 Vbeta and 13 Jbeta primers. The repertoire was sequenced with immunoSEQ multiplex PCR; TCRdb's copy has only in-frame clones and lacks some. This sample's clone table lists about 200,000 clones. The chain carries TRBV10-3 and TRBJ2-1, with D possibly matching TRBD1 (5 bases). The sequence was obtained from a girl aged 2 to 10 in good health and CMV-seropositive. The source material was PBMCs. CDR3 in amino acids: CAISSDRSSYNEQFF. For the CDR3, the DNA is TGTGCCATCAGCTCCGACAGATCGTCCTACAATGAGCAGTTCTTC.